This TCR beta chain was documented in a study of identical twins. The cDNA had a unique molecular identifier and a template-switch universal primer site. TCRdb redid the calling of the 5' RACE reads with MiXCR, one entry per CDR3 protein. The repertoire holds about 530,000 distinct CDR3 sequences, with about 20% as singletons. Findings of the study overall: The analysis was cross-sectional rather than longitudinal within donors. Some out-of-frame alpha sequences were shared by twins, and these showed excess low generation probability.

The CDR3 contains 16 residues. The V gene end was trimmed by 5 bases and the J gene end by 0 bases; junction bases not matched to a gene: 7. Looked up from germline, CDR1 is MNHNS and CDR2 is SASEGT. On this clonotype: Its antigen is undetermined.

The same sample was also used in a study of yellow fever vaccine responses in identical twins.

Sequences were obtained from CD4+ T cells sorted from blood. The chain is built from TRBV6-1 and TRBJ1-2, with 9 bases aligning to TRBD1. The receptor was derived from a woman younger than 35 in good health. The CDR3 region is CASSRTGVGPNYGYTF. For the CDR3, the DNA is TGTGCCAGCAGTCGGACAGGGGTCGGTCCTAACTATGGCTACACCTTC.